The 5 T cell receptor beta chains presented below share a single source sample, sequenced in a study of T cell repertoires in cytomegalovirus infection (dated 2019 in TCRdb). The treatment or condition label, read with the paper, signifies: in vitro stimulation with specific CMV peptide epitopes to enrich CMV-specific T cells. TCRdb records Illumina HiSeq 1500 as the sequencer. The raw public reads went through TCRdb reprocessing: fastp at Q25, MiXCR clone calling, in-frame beta chains kept. CDR3 protein sequences are deduplicated, and each keeps its most common genes and DNA. The sample table records about 920,000 distinct CDR3 sequences; approximately 31% of these occur just once. The ten largest make up around an eighth of the sample. These receptors have no known antigen. Specimen: cultured CD8+ T cells from PBMCs, collected from culture after CMV antigen stimulation. The receptors stem from a human donor in good health (CMV status not recorded). Some clones in this sample may be carry-over from other donors' samples.

The rearrangement links TRBV15 to TRBJ2-1; D unclear. V lost 1 base and J 9 bases, leaving 4 bases between the germline ends. The CDR3 extends over 11 amino acids. CDR1 LNHNV and CDR2 YYDKDF come from the germline V gene (reference sequence). CDR3 protein: CATSRGGEQFF. For the CDR3, the DNA is TGTGCCACCAGCAGAGGCGGTGAGCAGTTCTTC.

V gene TRBV7-1 combines with J gene TRBJ1-1; D gene uncertain. TRBV7-1 is reported as an ORF; its role is uncertain. Trimming shortened V by 9 bases and J by 1 base, and 12 bases separated the two germline ends. The CDR3 spans 13 residues. CDR3 in DNA: TGTGCCAGTGAAGGGCTATCGAACACTGAAGCTTTCTTT. Its translation: CASEGLSNTEAFF.

Many counts were recorded for this clonotype. The chain uses TRBV7-9 and TRBJ1-5, with no clear D. The CDR3 is 14 residues long. Germline V gene lookup returns CDR1 SEHNR and CDR2 FQNEAQ (reference sequence). V lost 5 bases and J lost 4, with 12 bases in between. The CDR3 sequence: CASSPRAGNQPQHF. CDR3 bases: TGTGCCAGCAGCCCTCGCGCCGGTAATCAGCCCCAGCATTTT.

The chain recombines TRBV28 with TRBJ1-5; D is undetermined. This CDR3 is 14 amino acids long. V was pared by 6 bases and J by 1 base, with 10 bases between. Germline assignment: CDR1 MDHEN and CDR2 SYDVKM. The CDR3 region is CASRPAESNQPQHF. The CDR3, as DNA: TGTGCCAGCAGACCGGCAGAGAGCAATCAGCCCCAGCATTTT.

This clonotype was picked up a small number of times. DNA for the CDR3: TGTGCCAGCAGTGAAGCGCTTCTGGCGGGGAACACTGAAGCTTTCTTT. The encoded protein is CASSEALLAGNTEAFF. The chain employs TRBV6-1 and TRBJ1-1, with unresolved D. V lost 0 bases and J lost 1, with 12 bases in between. The CDR3 covers 16 residues. Germline V CDR1 and CDR2: MNHNS, SASEGT.